These 29 T cell receptor beta chains originate from one sample sequenced in a study of OX40 agonist ivuxolimab in advanced cancers. TCRdb keeps only in-frame clones here, not all; method: immunoSEQ multiplex PCR. The sample includes roughly 45,000 clones, approximately 86% seen only once; the top ten take about 32%. Material: CD4+ or CD8+ T cells sorted from blood, obtained in a trial of the OX40 agonist ivuxolimab. Receptors originate from an adult with an advanced solid tumor such as melanoma, head and neck, liver or kidney cancer.

The rearrangement uses TRBV7-3 and TRBJ2-2; D remains unclear. This CDR3 is built from 12 residues. V dropped 1 base and J dropped 6 bases, with 3 bases sitting between them. From germline, CDR1 is SGHTA and CDR2 FQGTGA. CDR3 nucleotide sequence: TGTGCCAGCAGCTTAAGAGCCGGGGAGCTGTTTTTT. Amino acids: CASSLRAGELFF.

This clone came up once. Distinct nucleotide sequences in the sample also encode this CDR3. The chain carries TRBV7-2 and TRBJ1-5; TRBD1 matches 11 bases. V dropped 5 bases and J dropped 8; count of bases not matched to a gene: 2. The CDR3 sequence is 13 residues long. Germline values: CDR1 SGHTA, CDR2 FQGNSA. The CDR3 region has the DNA TGTGCCAGCAGCCGGACAGGGGGCGAGCCCCAGCATTTT. This encodes CASSRTGGEPQHF. The full variable domain, in which reference TRBV7-2 and TRBJ1-5 provide the parts outside the CDR3, is GAGVSQSPSNKVTEKGKDVELRCDPISGHTALYWYRQSLGQGLEFLIYFQGNSAPDKSGLPSDRFSAERTGGSVSTLTIQRTQQEDSAVYLCASSRTGGEPQHFGDGTRLSIL.

The rearrangement joins TRBV28 to TRBJ1-2, with D tentatively TRBD1 (6 bases). Germline CDR1 is MDHEN and CDR2 is SYDVKM. CDR3 size: 17 residues. Deletions cut 3 bases from V and 5 bases from J, with 22 bases between. CDR3 residues: CASSFLSGHQLQYGYTF. The CDR3 nucleotides read TGTGCCAGCAGTTTTTTATCGGGACACCAACTTCAGTATGGCTACACCTTC.

The rearrangement links TRBV18 to TRBJ2-5, with D possibly being TRBD1 (5 bases). The CDR3 runs 14 residues. Trimming removed 5 bases from V and 0 bases from J, with 10 bases in between. Germline CDR1 KGHSH, CDR2 LQKENI. CDR3 loop: CASSSLGDQETQYF. The CDR3, as DNA: TGTGCCAGCTCATCCCTAGGGGACCAAGAGACCCAGTACTTC.

DNA for the CDR3: TGTGCCAGCTCACCATCCAGGGGGCAAGGGGGCTACACCTTC. Its protein product is CASSPSRGQGGYTF. The chain couples TRBV18 to TRBJ1-2; TRBD1 matches 8 bases. Trimming cost V 2 bases and J 8 bases; bases outside gene matches: 7. The CDR3 is made up of 14 amino acids. CDR1 is KGHSH and CDR2 is LQKENI in the germline V gene.

This rearrangement joins TRBV19 to TRBJ1-3, with unresolved D. The CDR3 length is 15 residues. The V gene lost 3 bases and the J gene lost 0 bases, with 9 bases spanning the gap. CDR1 LNHDA and CDR2 SQIVND come from the germline V gene (reference sequence). CDR3 sequence (DNA): TGTGCCAGTAGTATTTTCCGAGACTCTGGAAACACCATATATTTT. As protein: CASSIFRDSGNTIYF.

The chain is built from TRBV6-6 and TRBJ1-2, with D hard to call. Between the trimmed V and J ends, which lost 8 bases and 1 base, there was a span of 8 bases. CDR1 and CDR2 from the germline V gene are MNHNY and SVGAGI (reference sequence). The CDR3 extends over 12 amino acids. CDR3 sequence: CASYMVNYGYTF. In nucleotides, the CDR3 is TGTGCCAGCTACATGGTTAACTATGGCTACACCTTC.

V gene TRBV7-6 combines with J gene TRBJ2-1; 11 nucleotides align to TRBD2. The CDR3 consists of 14 residues. Trimming took 4 bases from V and 9 from J; bases not matched to a gene: 5. CDR1 is SGHVS and CDR2 is FNYEAQ in the germline V gene. The CDR3 bases are TGTGCCAGCAGCTCTGGGACTAGCGGTGGTGAGCAGTTCTTC. Translated: CASSSGTSGGEQFF. The full variable domain, with the rest looked up from reference TRBV7-6 and TRBJ2-1, is GAGVSQSPRYKVTKRGQDVALRCDPISGHVSLYWYRQALGQGPEFLTYFNYEAQQDKSGLPNDRFSAERPEGSISTLTIQRTEQRDSAMYRCASSSGTSGGEQFFGPGTRLTVL.

This clone was observed a single time. This sequence joins TRBV4-1 and TRBJ1-4; 9 nucleotides align to TRBD1. Germline loops: CDR1 MGHRA, CDR2 YSYEKL. CDR3 length: 19 amino acids. V was pared by 0 bases and J by 4 bases, with 12 bases of the junction left unmatched. CDR3 sequence: CASSQEGTGGYLGNEKLFF. For the CDR3, the DNA is TGCGCCAGCAGCCAAGAGGGAACAGGGGGCTATCTAGGTAATGAAAAACTGTTTTTT.

The chain uses TRBV5-1 and TRBJ2-7, with unresolved D. Trimming took 0 bases from V and 3 from J, leaving 7 bases between them. The germline gives CDR1 SGHRS, CDR2 YFSETQ. The CDR3 is made up of 13 amino acids. The CDR3 DNA is TGCGCCAGCAGCTTGGCACAACACTACGAGCAGTACTTC. Translated, it gives CASSLAQHYEQYF.

The chain carries TRBV10-3 and TRBJ2-5, with D possibly TRBD2 on 10 matching bases. The CDR3 totals 14 residues. V dropped 2 bases and J dropped 9 bases, with 16 bases sitting between them. Germline CDR1 is ENHRY and CDR2 is SYGVKD. In nucleotides, the CDR3 is TGTGCCATCAGTGAGACTAGCGGGGACAGGGCCCAGTACTTC. Its translation: CAISETSGDRAQYF.

V and J are TRBV6-1 and TRBJ2-5; D gene uncertain. Deletions cut 9 bases from V and 5 bases from J, with 13 bases between. The germline gives CDR1 MNHNS, CDR2 SASEGT. The CDR3 length is 12 residues. The CDR3 reads CASWVSAETQYF. For the CDR3, the DNA is TGTGCCAGTTGGGTATCAGCCGAGACCCAGTACTTC.

This clone is judged medium-sized. The chain carries TRBV27 and TRBJ2-7, with 7 bases identical to TRBD1. The germline V gene encodes CDR1 MNHEY and CDR2 SMNVEV (reference sequence). The CDR3 is 15 amino acids. The trim removed 2 bases at V and 5 bases at J, leaving 9 bases unmatched. In DNA, the CDR3 is TGTGCCAGCAGTTTAAGTAGGGGGCTCCTGAACGAGCAGTACTTC. This gives the protein CASSLSRGLLNEQYF.

This clone was counted a few times. V is TRBV19 and J is TRBJ1-6, with D hard to call. This CDR3 region has 15 residues. Germline CDR1 and CDR2: LNHDA and SQIVND (reference sequence). V lost 7 bases and J 5 bases, leaving 15 bases between the germline ends. CDR3 in amino acids: CASTTTWQNNSPLHF. The CDR3 nucleotides read TGTGCCAGTACAACTACGTGGCAGAATAATTCACCCCTCCACTTT.

The chain combines TRBV28 with TRBJ1-5; 8 bases agree with TRBD1. Germline V CDR1 and CDR2: MDHEN, SYDVKM. The trim removed 5 bases at V and 2 bases at J, leaving 5 bases unmatched. The CDR3 covers 15 residues. The CDR3: CASSPPGQGNQPQHF. CDR3 nucleotides: TGTGCCAGCAGTCCCCCGGGACAGGGCAATCAGCCCCAGCATTTT.

The J gene is TRBJ2-5, the V gene TRBV28; D is unresolved. Per germline, CDR1 MDHEN and CDR2 SYDVKM. V was cut by 11 bases and J by 5 bases, with 12 bases left in between. The CDR3 spans 11 residues. The CDR3 region is CASGERETQYF. Written as DNA, the CDR3 is TGTGCCTCCGGTGAACGGGAGACCCAGTACTTC.

V and J are TRBV19 and TRBJ1-5, with 8 bases matching TRBD1. The germline gives CDR1 LNHDA, CDR2 SQIVND (reference sequence). CDR3 size: 14 residues. Trimming removed 3 bases from V and 3 bases from J; junction bases left unmatched: 1. The CDR3 loop is CASSMDRVNQPQHF. The CDR3 bases are TGTGCCAGTAGTATGGACAGGGTCAATCAGCCCCAGCATTTT.

The rearrangement links TRBV27 to TRBJ1-4; D not certain. Trimming removed 2 bases from V and 8 bases from J, with 12 bases in between. Germline loops: CDR1 MNHEY, CDR2 SMNVEV (reference sequence). The length of the CDR3 is 14 residues. The CDR3: CASSLGSNREKLFF. CDR3 bases: TGTGCCAGCAGTTTAGGGTCGAACCGAGAAAAACTGTTTTTT.

This chain connects TRBV28 to TRBJ1-5; the D is unclear. Trimming cost V 1 base and J 10 bases, with 17 bases left between them. CDR3 length: 15 residues. Germline V CDR1 and CDR2: MDHEN, SYDVKM. Written as DNA, the CDR3 is TGTGCCAGCAGTTTATCGGTGAACGGGAGGAGACCCCAGCATTTT. Protein product: CASSLSVNGRRPQHF.

This clone was picked up a small number of times. V usage is TRBV14 and J usage is TRBJ2-6; no firm D call. The germline V gene encodes CDR1 SGHDN and CDR2 FVKESK. The CDR3 runs to 16 residues. Trimming took 4 bases from V and 0 from J, leaving 10 bases between them. The CDR3 nucleotides are TGTGCCAGCAGCCCCTTCTATTACTCTGGGGCCAACGTCCTGACTTTC. Protein: CASSPFYYSGANVLTF.

V gene TRBV2 combines with J gene TRBJ2-7, with D possibly TRBD1 on 6 matching bases. The CDR3 is 14 residues long. In germline, CDR1 is SNHLY, CDR2 FYNNEI. With 10 bases removed from V and 4 bases from J, the gap between germline ends came to 20 bases. This CDR3 is CATMTGPRLYEQYF. In nucleotides, the CDR3 is TGTGCCACCATGACAGGTCCTCGACTTTACGAGCAGTACTTC.

The V gene is TRBV18, the J gene TRBJ2-5, with D tentatively TRBD1 (5 bases). Germline CDR1 is KGHSH and CDR2 is LQKENI. CDR3 length equals 14 residues. V lost 4 bases, J lost 5 bases, and 14 bases lay in between. The CDR3 reads CASSLDSVGETQYF. DNA for the CDR3: TGTGCCAGCTCACTTGACAGTGTGGGGGAGACCCAGTACTTC.

This clone was found a few times. CDR3 bases: TGTGCCAGCAGCTCCTTGGGAATCAGCACAGATACGCAGTATTTT. It codes for CASSSLGISTDTQYF. The chain recombines TRBV7-2 with TRBJ2-3; D unresolved. The CDR3 spans 15 residues. Trimming pared 4 bases from V and 0 bases from J, leaving 11 bases between. Per germline, CDR1 SGHTA and CDR2 FQGNSA. Based on the CDR3 plus reference TRBV7-2 and TRBJ2-3, the full variable domain is GAGVSQSPSNKVTEKGKDVELRCDPISGHTALYWYRQSLGQGLEFLIYFQGNSAPDKSGLPSDRFSAERTGGSVSTLTIQRTQQEDSAVYLCASSSLGISTDTQYFGPGTRLTVL.

V and J are TRBV19 and TRBJ1-5, with D possibly matching TRBD1 (6 bases). The germline V gene encodes CDR1 LNHDA and CDR2 SQIVND (reference sequence). The CDR3 contains 15 residues. V lost 3 bases, J lost 1 base, and 10 bases lay in between. The CDR3 bases are TGTGCCAGTAGTATTAGGGGGGGAAGCAATCAGCCCCAGCATTTT. Translation gives CASSIRGGSNQPQHF.

The chain uses TRBV10-3 and TRBJ2-7; D is undetermined. The V end lost 5 bases, the J end lost 7 bases, and 9 bases lay between the germline ends. The CDR3 length is 11 residues. Germline V CDR1 and CDR2: ENHRY, SYGVKD. The chain's CDR3 is CAISSYGEQYF. The CDR3 DNA follows: TGTGCCATCAGTTCCTATGGGGAGCAGTACTTC.

J is TRBJ2-1 and V is TRBV11-3; 8 bases fit TRBD2. CDR3 length: 15 amino acids. With V trimmed by 4 bases and J by 4 bases, 6 bases remained unmatched. Germline values: CDR1 SGHNT, CDR2 YENEEA. The CDR3 coding sequence is TGTGCCAGCAGCTACGGGGGGGACAAATACAATGAGCAGTTCTTC. The encoded protein is CASSYGGDKYNEQFF.

This clone has just a few counts. The chain carries TRBV6-1 and TRBJ2-5; 12 nucleotides line up with TRBD1. The CDR3 loop spans 15 amino acids. V lost 6 bases, J lost 5 bases, and 7 bases stayed unmatched. CDR1 MNHNS and CDR2 SASEGT come from the germline V gene. Written as DNA, the CDR3 is TGTGCCAGCAGGCCCGGGACAGGGGGCAAGGAGACCCAGTACTTC. Its protein is CASRPGTGGKETQYF.

This sequence joins TRBV19 and TRBJ2-2, with D uncertain. Between the trimmed V and J ends, which lost 5 bases and 3 bases, there was a span of 13 bases. Germline V gene data show CDR1 as LNHDA and CDR2 as SQIVND (reference sequence). This CDR3 spans 15 amino acids. The CDR3 protein is CASSSYRGYTGELFF. The CDR3 DNA reads as TGTGCCAGTAGTTCTTACAGAGGTTACACCGGGGAGCTGTTTTTT.

The chain couples TRBV5-1 to TRBJ1-2; 7 bases are shared with TRBD1. CDR1 SGHRS and CDR2 YFSETQ come from the germline V gene. The CDR3 contains 14 residues. J was trimmed by 4 bases and V by 4 bases; bases with no gene match: 7. CDR3 amino acids: CASSPGQAPYGYTF. The CDR3 DNA is TGCGCCAGCAGCCCCGGACAGGCCCCCTATGGCTACACCTTC.